Given below is one T cell receptor beta chain in context. Its antigen remains unknown. This sample stems from a study of cytomegalovirus exposure and HLA in healthy donors. Sampled while nominally healthy, donors likely had unrecorded immune exposures. The PCR contained 60 Vbeta and 13 Jbeta primers. The table came from immunoSEQ multiplex PCR; TCRdb's copy has only in-frame clones and leaves some out. This table holds around 140,000 clones, under 90% found once. The germline V gene encodes CDR1 SGHRS and CDR2 YFSETQ. The CDR3 totals 14 residues. Trimming removed 5 bases from V and 2 bases from J, with 13 bases in between. Study-wide results and caveats: An analysis was carried out at a later point. It showed that HLA-associated TCR beta chains were more clonally expanded than equally common non-associated chains. The study dropped some indistinguishable V segments, TRBV6-2 and TRBV6-3 among them.

The chain recombines TRBV5-1 with TRBJ1-2; D perhaps matches TRBD1 (5 bases). The sample was PBMCs. The origin of this receptor is a man aged 35-49 years in good health and CMV-seronegative. CDR3 residues: CASSQNQGNYGYTF. The CDR3 DNA reads TGCGCCAGCAGTCAAAACCAGGGAAACTATGGCTACACCTTC.